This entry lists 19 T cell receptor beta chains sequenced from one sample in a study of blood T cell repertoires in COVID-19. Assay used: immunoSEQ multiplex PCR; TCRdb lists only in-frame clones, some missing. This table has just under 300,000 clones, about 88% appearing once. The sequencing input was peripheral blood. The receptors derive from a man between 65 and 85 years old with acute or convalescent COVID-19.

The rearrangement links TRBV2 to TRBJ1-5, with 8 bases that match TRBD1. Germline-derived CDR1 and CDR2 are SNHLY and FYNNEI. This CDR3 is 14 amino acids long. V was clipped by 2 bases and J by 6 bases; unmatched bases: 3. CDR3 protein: CASSEKQGVQPQHF. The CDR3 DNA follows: TGTGCCAGCAGTGAAAAACAGGGGGTTCAGCCCCAGCATTTT.

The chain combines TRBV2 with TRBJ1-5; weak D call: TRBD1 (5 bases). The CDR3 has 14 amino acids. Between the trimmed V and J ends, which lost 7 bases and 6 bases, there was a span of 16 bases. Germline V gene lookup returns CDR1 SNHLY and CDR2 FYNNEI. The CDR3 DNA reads TGTGCCAGCAATCCCTCGACGGGGGTTCAGCCCCAGCATTTT. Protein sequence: CASNPSTGVQPQHF.

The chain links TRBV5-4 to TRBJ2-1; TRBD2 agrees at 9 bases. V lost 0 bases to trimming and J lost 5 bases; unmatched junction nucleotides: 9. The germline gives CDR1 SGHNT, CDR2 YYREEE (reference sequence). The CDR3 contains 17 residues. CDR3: CASSLAVAGALHNEQFF. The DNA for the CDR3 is TGTGCCAGCAGCTTGGCGGTAGCGGGAGCCCTCCACAATGAGCAGTTCTTC.

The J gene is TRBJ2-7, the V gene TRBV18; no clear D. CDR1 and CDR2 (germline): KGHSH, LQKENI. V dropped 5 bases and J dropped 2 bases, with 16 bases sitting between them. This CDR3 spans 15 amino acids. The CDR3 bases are TGTGCCAGCTCATTCATATCAGATCGCACCTACGAGCAGTACTTC. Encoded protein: CASSFISDRTYEQYF.

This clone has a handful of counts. As DNA, the CDR3 is TGTGCCAGCAGCTTACAGGGGGTGAACACTGAAGCTTTCTTT. Amino acids: CASSLQGVNTEAFF. The rearrangement uses TRBV7-2 and TRBJ1-1; TRBD1 matches at 7 bases. Germline lookup yields CDR1 SGHTA and CDR2 FQGNSA. Trimming removed 2 bases from V and 0 bases from J; junction bases left unmatched: 0. This CDR3 region has 14 residues.

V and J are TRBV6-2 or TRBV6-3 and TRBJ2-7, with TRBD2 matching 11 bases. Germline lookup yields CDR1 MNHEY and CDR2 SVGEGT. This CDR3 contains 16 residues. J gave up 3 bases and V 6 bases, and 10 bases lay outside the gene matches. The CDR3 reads CASSKSTSGMVYEQYF. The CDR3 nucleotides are TGTGCCAGCAGCAAATCGACTAGCGGGATGGTCTACGAGCAGTACTTC.

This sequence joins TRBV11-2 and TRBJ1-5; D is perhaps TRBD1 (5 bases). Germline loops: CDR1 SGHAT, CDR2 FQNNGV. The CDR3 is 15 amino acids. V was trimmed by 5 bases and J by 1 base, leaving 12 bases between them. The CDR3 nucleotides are TGTGCCAGCAGCCCTGGACACTCAAGCAATCAGCCCCAGCATTTT. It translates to CASSPGHSSNQPQHF.

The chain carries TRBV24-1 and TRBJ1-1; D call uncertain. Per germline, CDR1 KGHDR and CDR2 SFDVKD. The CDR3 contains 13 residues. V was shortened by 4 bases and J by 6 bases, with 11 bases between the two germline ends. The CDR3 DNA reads TGTGCCACCAGTGACCATTCCGGGGCTGAAGCTTTCTTT. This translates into CATSDHSGAEAFF.

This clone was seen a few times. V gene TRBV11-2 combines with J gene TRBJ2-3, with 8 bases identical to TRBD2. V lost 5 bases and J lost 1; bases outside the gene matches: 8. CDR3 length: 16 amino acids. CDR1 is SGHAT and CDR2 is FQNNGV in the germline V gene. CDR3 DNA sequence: TGTGCCAGCAGCGACCCGGGGGGGAGACGCACAGATACGCAGTATTTT. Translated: CASSDPGGRRTDTQYF.

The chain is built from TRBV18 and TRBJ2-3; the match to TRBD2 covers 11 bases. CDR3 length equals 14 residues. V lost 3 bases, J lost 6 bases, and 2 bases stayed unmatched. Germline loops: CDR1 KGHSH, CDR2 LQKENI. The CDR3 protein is CASSPASGRDTQYF. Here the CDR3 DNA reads TGTGCCAGCTCACCGGCTAGCGGGAGGGATACGCAGTATTTT.

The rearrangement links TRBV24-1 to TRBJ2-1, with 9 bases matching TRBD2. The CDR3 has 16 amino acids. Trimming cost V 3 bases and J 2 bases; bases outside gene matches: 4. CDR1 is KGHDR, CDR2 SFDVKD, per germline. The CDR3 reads CATSDVGLATYNEQFF. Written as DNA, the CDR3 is TGTGCCACCAGTGATGTAGGACTAGCGACCTACAATGAGCAGTTCTTC.

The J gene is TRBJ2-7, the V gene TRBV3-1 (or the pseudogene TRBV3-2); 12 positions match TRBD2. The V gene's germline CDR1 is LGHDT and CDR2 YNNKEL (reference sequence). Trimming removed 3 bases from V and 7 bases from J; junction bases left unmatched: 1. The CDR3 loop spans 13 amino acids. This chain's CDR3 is CASSHTSGGEQYF. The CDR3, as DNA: TGTGCCAGCAGCCATACTAGCGGGGGGGAGCAGTACTTC.

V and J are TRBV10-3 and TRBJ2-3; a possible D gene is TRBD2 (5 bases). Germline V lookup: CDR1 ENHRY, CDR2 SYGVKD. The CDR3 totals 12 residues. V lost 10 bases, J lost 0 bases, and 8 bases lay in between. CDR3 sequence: CANSESTDTQYF. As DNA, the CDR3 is TGTGCCAATAGCGAAAGCACAGATACGCAGTATTTT.

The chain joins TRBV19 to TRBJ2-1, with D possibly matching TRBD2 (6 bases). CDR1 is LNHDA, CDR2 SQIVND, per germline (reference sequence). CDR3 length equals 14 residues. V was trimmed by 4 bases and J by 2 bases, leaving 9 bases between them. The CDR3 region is CASSSASAYNEQFF. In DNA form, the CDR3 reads TGTGCCAGTAGTAGCGCTAGCGCCTACAATGAGCAGTTCTTC.

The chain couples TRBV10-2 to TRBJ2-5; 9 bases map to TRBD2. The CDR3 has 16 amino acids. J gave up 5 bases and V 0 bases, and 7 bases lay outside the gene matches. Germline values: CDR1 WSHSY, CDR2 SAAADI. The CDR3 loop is CASSESLAGYGETQYF. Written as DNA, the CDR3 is TGCGCCAGCAGTGAGTCTCTAGCGGGATATGGGGAGACCCAGTACTTC.

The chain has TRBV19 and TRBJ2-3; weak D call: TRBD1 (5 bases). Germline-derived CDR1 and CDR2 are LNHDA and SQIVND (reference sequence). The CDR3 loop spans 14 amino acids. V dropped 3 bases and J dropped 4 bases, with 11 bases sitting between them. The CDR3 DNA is TGTGCCAGTAGTATCGGCAGGGTGGCAGATACGCAGTATTTT. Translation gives CASSIGRVADTQYF.

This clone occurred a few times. In nucleotides, the CDR3 is TGTGCCAGCAGCAACCGAGGCCGACAGGGGGCAAGCTCCTACGAGCAGTACTTC. Its translation: CASSNRGRQGASSYEQYF. This chain connects TRBV21-1 to TRBJ2-7; the table's D call, TRBD1, has no DNA check behind it. TRBV21-1 corresponds to a pseudogene. This CDR3 has 18 amino acids.

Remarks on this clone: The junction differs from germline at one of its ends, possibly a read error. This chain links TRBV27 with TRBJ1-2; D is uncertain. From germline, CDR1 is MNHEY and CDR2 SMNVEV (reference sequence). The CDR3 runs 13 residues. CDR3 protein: CASSLAAAYGYTF. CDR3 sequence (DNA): TGTGCTAGCAGTTTAGCGGCAGCCTATGGCTACACCTTC.

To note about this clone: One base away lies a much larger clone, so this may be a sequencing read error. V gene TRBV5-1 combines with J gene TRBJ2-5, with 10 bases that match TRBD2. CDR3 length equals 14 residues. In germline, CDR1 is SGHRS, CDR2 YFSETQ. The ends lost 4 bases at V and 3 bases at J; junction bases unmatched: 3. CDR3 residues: CASSRGLAEETQYF. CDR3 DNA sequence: TGCGCCAGCAGCCGAGGACTAGCGGAAGAGACCCAGTACTTC.